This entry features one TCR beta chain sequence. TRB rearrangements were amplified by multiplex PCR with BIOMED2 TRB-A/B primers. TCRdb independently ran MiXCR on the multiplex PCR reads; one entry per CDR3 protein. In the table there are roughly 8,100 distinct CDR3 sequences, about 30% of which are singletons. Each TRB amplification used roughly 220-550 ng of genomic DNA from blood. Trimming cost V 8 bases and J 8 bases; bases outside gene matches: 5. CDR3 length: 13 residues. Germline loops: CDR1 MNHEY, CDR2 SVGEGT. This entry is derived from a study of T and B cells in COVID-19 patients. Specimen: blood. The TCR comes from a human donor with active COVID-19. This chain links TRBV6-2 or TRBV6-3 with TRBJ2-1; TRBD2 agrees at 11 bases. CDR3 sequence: CASGLAGGHEQFF. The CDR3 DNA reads TGTGCCAGCGGCCTAGCGGGGGGCCATGAGCAGTTCTTC.